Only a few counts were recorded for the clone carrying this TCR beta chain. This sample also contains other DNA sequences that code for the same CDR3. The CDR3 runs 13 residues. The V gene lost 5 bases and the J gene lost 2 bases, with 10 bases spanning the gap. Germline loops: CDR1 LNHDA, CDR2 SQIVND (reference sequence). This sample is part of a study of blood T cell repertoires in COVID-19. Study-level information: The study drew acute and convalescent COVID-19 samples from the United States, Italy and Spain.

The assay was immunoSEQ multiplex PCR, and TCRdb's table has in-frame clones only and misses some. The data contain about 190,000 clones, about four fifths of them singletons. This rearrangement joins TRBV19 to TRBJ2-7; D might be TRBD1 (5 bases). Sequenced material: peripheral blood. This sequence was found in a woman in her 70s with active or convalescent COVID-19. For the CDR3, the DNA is TGTGCCAGTAGTCTCACAGGTACCTACGAGCAGTACTTC. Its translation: CASSLTGTYEQYF.